The clone carrying this TCR beta chain was recorded a few times. As yet, its antigen is unknown. This sample was included in a study of post-analysis software for immune sequencing data. Study-wide results and limits: Elevated frequency relative to controls characterized several TRBV segments in patients, TRBV5-6, TRBV5-1 and TRBV20-1 among them. Normalized Chao1 diversity in multiple sclerosis patients fell significantly below that of controls. Strong co-clustering by F measure was seen for same-batch samples.

The CDR3 is 16 amino acids. Trimming removed 6 bases at V and 7 bases at J, with 21 bases between. CDR1 MNHNY and CDR2 SVGAGI come from the germline V gene (reference sequence). Included in the TCR beta cDNA libraries were unique molecular identifiers. Input populations of roughly 0.95 to 10 million T cells gave rise to 500,000 to 600,000 cDNA molecules. TCRdb used MiXCR to reprocess the PCR reads, holding one entry per CDR3 protein. Of about 430,000 distinct CDR3 sequences listed, 39% are singletons. Sequenced sample: blood. The source is a girl aged 2-10 years with multiple sclerosis. The V call is TRBV6-6, the J call TRBJ2-2; the D gene is possibly TRBD1 (6 bases). CDR3 loop: CASRDTGTKVVGELFF. CDR3 coding DNA: TGTGCCAGCAGGGATACAGGGACCAAGGTCGTCGGGGAGCTGTTTTTT.